The rows below give T cell receptor beta chains drawn from one sample of a study of blood T cell repertoires in COVID-19. Generated by immunoSEQ multiplex PCR, the TCRdb table keeps only in-frame clones and is missing some. The sample has approximately 190,000 clones; about four fifths are singletons. Sequencing was carried out using peripheral blood. The receptors were gathered from a man between 60 and 75 years old with acute or convalescent COVID-19. The CDR3 runs from the conserved cysteine through the conserved F or W. The order of the fields is J gene, V gene, clone size, D gene, CDR3 protein, CDR3 DNA. A D gene is named only where the DNA matches it firmly. Rows give clone size only sometimes, using once, few, many, or a class for an expanded clone.

j_call: TRBJ2-3
v_call: TRBV24-1
clone_size: few
d_call: TRBD2
cdr3_aa: CATQTSESTDTQYF
cdr3_nt: TGTGCCACTCAGACTAGCGAGAGCACAGATACGCAGTATTTT

j_call: TRBJ2-7
v_call: TRBV18
clone_size: .
d_call: TRBD2
cdr3_aa: CASSPGAGDYYEQYF
cdr3_nt: TGTGCCAGCTCACCGGGTGCGGGGGACTACTACGAGCAGTACTTC

j_call: TRBJ1-1
v_call: TRBV2
clone_size: .
d_call: TRBD1
cdr3_aa: CASSESGTANTEAFF
cdr3_nt: TGTGCCAGCAGTGAATCCGGGACAGCAAACACTGAAGCTTTCTTT

j_call: TRBJ2-2
v_call: TRBV4-1
clone_size: .
d_call: .
cdr3_aa: CASSPGNRAAGELFF
cdr3_nt: TGCGCCAGCAGCCCCGGGAACAGGGCTGCCGGGGAGCTGTTTTTT

j_call: TRBJ1-5
v_call: TRBV7-2
clone_size: .
d_call: TRBD1
cdr3_aa: CASSRGTGDNQPQHF
cdr3_nt: TGTGCCAGCAGCAGAGGGACAGGCGACAATCAGCCCCAGCATTTT

j_call: TRBJ1-1
v_call: TRBV5-4
clone_size: once
d_call: TRBD1
cdr3_aa: CASSSSRQGANTEAFF
cdr3_nt: TGTGCCAGCAGCTCATCTCGACAGGGGGCGAACACTGAAGCTTTCTTT

j_call: TRBJ1-5
v_call: TRBV29-1
clone_size: .
d_call: TRBD1
cdr3_aa: CSVLTGGQGNQPQHF
cdr3_nt: TGCAGCGTTCTAACAGGGGGTCAAGGCAATCAGCCCCAGCATTTT

j_call: TRBJ1-2
v_call: TRBV24-1
clone_size: .
d_call: TRBD1
cdr3_aa: CATSDPGTGDGKNGYTF
cdr3_nt: TGTGCCACCAGTGACCCCGGGACAGGGGACGGTAAAAATGGCTACACCTTC

j_call: TRBJ1-6
v_call: TRBV18
clone_size: few
d_call: TRBD1
cdr3_aa: CASSPNSGTGGSPLHF
cdr3_nt: TGTGCCAGCTCACCAAACTCCGGGACAGGGGGTTCACCCCTCCACTTT

j_call: TRBJ2-1
v_call: TRBV5-1
clone_size: .
d_call: TRBD1
cdr3_aa: CASSSSSQGAFYNEQFF
cdr3_nt: TGCGCCAGCAGCTCTTCCTCACAGGGGGCTTTTTACAATGAGCAGTTCTTC

j_call: TRBJ1-6
v_call: TRBV12-3/TRBV12-4
clone_size: few
d_call: TRBD1
cdr3_aa: CASKGGTNSPLHF
cdr3_nt: TGTGCCAGCAAAGGGGGCACTAATTCACCCCTCCACTTT

j_call: TRBJ2-5
v_call: TRBV19
clone_size: .
d_call: TRBD1
cdr3_aa: CATRTGEETQYF
cdr3_nt: TGTGCCACCCGGACAGGGGAAGAGACCCAGTACTTC

j_call: TRBJ2-7
v_call: TRBV7-9
clone_size: .
d_call: .
cdr3_aa: CASSPLSYEQYF
cdr3_nt: TGTGCCAGCAGCCCCCTCTCCTACGAGCAGTACTTC

j_call: TRBJ2-5
v_call: TRBV19
clone_size: .
d_call: TRBD1
cdr3_aa: CASSTGQGQETQYF
cdr3_nt: TGTGCCAGTAGTACAGGACAGGGCCAAGAGACCCAGTACTTC

j_call: TRBJ2-7
v_call: TRBV9
clone_size: .
d_call: .
cdr3_aa: CASSGSGAADGYEQYF
cdr3_nt: TGTGCCAGCAGCGGGTCAGGGGCCGCCGATGGATACGAGCAGTACTTC

j_call: TRBJ2-3
v_call: TRBV7-9
clone_size: .
d_call: TRBD2
cdr3_aa: CASSTGREGPTDTQYF
cdr3_nt: TGTGCCAGCAGCACAGGCAGGGAGGGCCCCACAGATACGCAGTATTTT

j_call: TRBJ2-2
v_call: TRBV29-1
clone_size: .
d_call: .
cdr3_aa: CSVSPGTYLAGELFF
cdr3_nt: TGCAGCGTTTCCCCCGGGACATACCTCGCCGGGGAGCTGTTTTTT

j_call: TRBJ1-5
v_call: TRBV25-1
clone_size: .
d_call: TRBD1
cdr3_aa: CASSEAGTGANQPQHF
cdr3_nt: TGTGCCAGCAGTGAAGCCGGGACAGGAGCCAATCAGCCCCAGCATTTT

j_call: TRBJ2-7
v_call: TRBV13
clone_size: .
d_call: .
cdr3_aa: CASSYLASGSLSYEQYF
cdr3_nt: TGTGCCAGCAGCTACCTAGCCTCTGGCTCCCTTTCCTACGAGCAGTACTTC

j_call: TRBJ1-5
v_call: TRBV2
clone_size: .
d_call: TRBD1
cdr3_aa: CASCRDRVNQPQHF
cdr3_nt: TGTGCCAGCTGTAGGGACAGGGTCAATCAGCCCCAGCATTTT